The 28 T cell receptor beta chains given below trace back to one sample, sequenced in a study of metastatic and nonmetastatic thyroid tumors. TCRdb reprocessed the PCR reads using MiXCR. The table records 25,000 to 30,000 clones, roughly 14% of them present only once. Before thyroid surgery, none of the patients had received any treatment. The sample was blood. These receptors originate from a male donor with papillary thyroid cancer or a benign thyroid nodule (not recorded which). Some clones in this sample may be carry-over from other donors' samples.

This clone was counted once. The CDR3 coding sequence is TGCAGTGCTAGTGCCGGGACTAGCGAACTCGATACGCAGTATTTT. It codes for CSASAGTSELDTQYF. V usage is TRBV20-1 and J usage is TRBJ2-3; TRBD2 agrees at 10 bases. Looked up from germline, CDR1 is DFQATT and CDR2 is SNEGSKA (reference sequence). The CDR3 covers 15 residues. Germline trimming cut 3 bases from V and 6 bases from J; bases unmatched to any gene: 9.

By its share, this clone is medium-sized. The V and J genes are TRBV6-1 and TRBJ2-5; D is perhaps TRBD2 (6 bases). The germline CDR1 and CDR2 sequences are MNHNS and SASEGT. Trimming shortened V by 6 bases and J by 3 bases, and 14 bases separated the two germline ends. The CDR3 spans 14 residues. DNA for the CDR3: TGTGCCAGCAGCACCGGGACTGCAAAAGAGACCCAGTACTTC. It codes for CASSTGTAKETQYF.

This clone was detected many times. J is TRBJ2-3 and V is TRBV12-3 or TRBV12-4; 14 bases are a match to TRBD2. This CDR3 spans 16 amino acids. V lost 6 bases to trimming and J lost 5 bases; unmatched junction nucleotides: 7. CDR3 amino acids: CASRTTSGGAGDTQYF. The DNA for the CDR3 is TGTGCCAGCAGGACGACTAGCGGGGGGGCAGGAGATACGCAGTATTTT.

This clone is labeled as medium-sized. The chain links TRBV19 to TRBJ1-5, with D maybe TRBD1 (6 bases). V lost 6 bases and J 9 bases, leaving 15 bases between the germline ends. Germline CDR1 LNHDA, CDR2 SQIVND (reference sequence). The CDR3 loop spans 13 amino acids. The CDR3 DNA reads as TGTGCCAGTAGGGCGGAACAGGGTGTGCCCCAGCATTTT. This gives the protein CASRAEQGVPQHF.

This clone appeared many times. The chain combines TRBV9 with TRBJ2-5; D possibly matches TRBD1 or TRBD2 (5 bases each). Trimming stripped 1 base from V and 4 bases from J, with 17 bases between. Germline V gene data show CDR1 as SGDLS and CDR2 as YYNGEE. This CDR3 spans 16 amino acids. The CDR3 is CASSVSGTSGGETQYF. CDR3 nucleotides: TGTGCCAGCAGCGTATCCGGGACCTCAGGCGGAGAGACCCAGTACTTC.

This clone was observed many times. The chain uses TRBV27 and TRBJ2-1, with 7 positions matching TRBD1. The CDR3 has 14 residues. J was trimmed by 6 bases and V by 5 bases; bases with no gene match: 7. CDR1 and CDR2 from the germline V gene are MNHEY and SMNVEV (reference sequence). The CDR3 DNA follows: TGTGCCAGCAGTCCAGGGGGATTGCCCAATGAGCAGTTCTTC. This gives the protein CASSPGGLPNEQFF.

CDR3 bases: TGTGCCAGCAGCCAGGATGGCACTGAAGCTTTCTTT. This encodes CASSQDGTEAFF. The chain recombines TRBV7-2 with TRBJ1-1; D call uncertain. V lost 5 bases, J lost 4 bases, and 8 bases lay in between. This CDR3 has 12 residues. Germline values: CDR1 SGHTA, CDR2 FQGNSA.

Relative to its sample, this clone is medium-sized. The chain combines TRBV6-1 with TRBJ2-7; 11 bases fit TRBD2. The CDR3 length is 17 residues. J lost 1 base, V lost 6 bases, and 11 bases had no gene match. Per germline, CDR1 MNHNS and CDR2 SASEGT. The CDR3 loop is CASRNGVAGGPSYEQYF. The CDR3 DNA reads TGTGCCAGCAGAAACGGGGTAGCGGGAGGGCCGTCCTACGAGCAGTACTTC.

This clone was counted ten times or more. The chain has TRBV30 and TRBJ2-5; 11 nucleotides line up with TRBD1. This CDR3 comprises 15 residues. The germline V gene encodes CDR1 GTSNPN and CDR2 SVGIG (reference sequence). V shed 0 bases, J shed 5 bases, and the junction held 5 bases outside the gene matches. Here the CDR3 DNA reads TGTGCCTGGAGTGTACTCAGGACAGGGGGCGAGACCCAGTACTTC. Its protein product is CAWSVLRTGGETQYF. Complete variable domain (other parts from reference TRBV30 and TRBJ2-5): SQTIHQWPATLVQPVGSPLSLECTVEGTSNPNLYWYRQAAGRGLQLLFYSVGIGQISSEVPQNLSASRPQDRQFILSSKKLLLSDSGFYLCAWSVLRTGGETQYFGPGTRLLVL.

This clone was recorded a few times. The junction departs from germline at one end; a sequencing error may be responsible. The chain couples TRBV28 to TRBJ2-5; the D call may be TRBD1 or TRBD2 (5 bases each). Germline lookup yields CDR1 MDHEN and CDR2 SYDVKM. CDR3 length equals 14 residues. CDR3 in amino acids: CVSNTLGERETQYF. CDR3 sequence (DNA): TGTGTCAGCAATACCCTGGGGGAGCGGGAGACCCAGTACTTC.

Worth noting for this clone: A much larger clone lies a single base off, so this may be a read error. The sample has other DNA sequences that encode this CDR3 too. CDR3 nucleotides: TGCAGCGTTAAACCCCCGTCGGACACAGAAGCTTTCTTT. Translation: CSVKPPSDTEAFF. This chain links TRBV29-1 with TRBJ1-1; D might be TRBD1 (5 bases). In germline, CDR1 is SQVTM, CDR2 ANQGSEA. CDR3 length: 13 residues.

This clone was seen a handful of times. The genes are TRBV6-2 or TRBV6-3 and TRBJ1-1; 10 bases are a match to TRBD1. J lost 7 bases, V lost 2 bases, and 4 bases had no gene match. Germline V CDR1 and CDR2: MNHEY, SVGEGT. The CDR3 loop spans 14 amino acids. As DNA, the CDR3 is TGTGCCAGCAGTTACAGGAGGACAGGGGGTGAAGCTTTCTTT. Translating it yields CASSYRRTGGEAFF.

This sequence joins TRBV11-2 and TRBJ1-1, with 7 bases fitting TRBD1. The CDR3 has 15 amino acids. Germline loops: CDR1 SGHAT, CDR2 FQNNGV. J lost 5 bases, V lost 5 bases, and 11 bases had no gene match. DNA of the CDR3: TGTGCCAGCAGCCCCGTGCGGACAGGTGGGACTGAAGCTTTCTTT. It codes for CASSPVRTGGTEAFF.

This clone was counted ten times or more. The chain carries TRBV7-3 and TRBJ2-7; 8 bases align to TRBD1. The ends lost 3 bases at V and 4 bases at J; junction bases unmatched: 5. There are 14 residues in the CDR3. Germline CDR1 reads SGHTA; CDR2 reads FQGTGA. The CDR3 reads CASSFDRGGYEQYF. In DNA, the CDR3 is TGTGCCAGCAGCTTTGACAGGGGTGGGTACGAGCAGTACTTC.

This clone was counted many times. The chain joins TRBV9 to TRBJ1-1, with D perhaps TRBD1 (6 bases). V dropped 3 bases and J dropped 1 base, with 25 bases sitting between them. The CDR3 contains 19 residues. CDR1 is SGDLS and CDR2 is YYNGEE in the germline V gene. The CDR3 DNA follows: TGTGCCAGCAGCGCTAGCCCCGGTGAGGGACAATCACAGAACACTGAAGCTTTCTTT. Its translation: CASSASPGEGQSQNTEAFF.

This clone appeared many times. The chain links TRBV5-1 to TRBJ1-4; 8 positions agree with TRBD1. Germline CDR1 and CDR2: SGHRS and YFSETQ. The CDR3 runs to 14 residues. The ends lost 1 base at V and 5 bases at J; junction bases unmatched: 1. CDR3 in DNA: TGCGCCAGCAGCTTGTGGACAGGGAATGAAAAACTGTTTTTT. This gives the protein CASSLWTGNEKLFF.

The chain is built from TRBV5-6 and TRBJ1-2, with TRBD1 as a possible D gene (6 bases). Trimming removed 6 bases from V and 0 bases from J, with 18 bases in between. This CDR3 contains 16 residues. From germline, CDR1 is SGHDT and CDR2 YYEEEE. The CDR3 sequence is CASNRDPKSPNYGYTF. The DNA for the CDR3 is TGTGCCAGCAACAGGGACCCCAAAAGCCCTAACTATGGCTACACCTTC.

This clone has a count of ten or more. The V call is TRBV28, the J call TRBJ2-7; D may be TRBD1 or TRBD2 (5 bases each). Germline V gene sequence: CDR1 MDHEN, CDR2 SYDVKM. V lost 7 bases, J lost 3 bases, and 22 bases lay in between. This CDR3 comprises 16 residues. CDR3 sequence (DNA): TGTGCCAGCACCGGGACGGGTACGGCTGAGGTCTACGAGCAGTACTTC. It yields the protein CASTGTGTAEVYEQYF.

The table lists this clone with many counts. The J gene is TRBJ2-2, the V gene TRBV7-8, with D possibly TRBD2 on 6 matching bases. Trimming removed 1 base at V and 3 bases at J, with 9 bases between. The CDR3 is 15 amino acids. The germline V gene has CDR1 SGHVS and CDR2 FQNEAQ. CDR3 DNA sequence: TGTGCCAGCAGCTTAGTTCCGGGGGACACCGGGGAGCTGTTTTTT. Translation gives CASSLVPGDTGELFF. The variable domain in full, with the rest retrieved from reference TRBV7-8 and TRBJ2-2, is GAGVSQSPRYKVAKRGQDVALRCDPISGHVSLFWYQQALGQGPEFLTYFQNEAQLDKSGLPSDRFFAERPEGSVSTLKIQRTQQEDSAVYLCASSLVPGDTGELFFGEGSRLTVL.

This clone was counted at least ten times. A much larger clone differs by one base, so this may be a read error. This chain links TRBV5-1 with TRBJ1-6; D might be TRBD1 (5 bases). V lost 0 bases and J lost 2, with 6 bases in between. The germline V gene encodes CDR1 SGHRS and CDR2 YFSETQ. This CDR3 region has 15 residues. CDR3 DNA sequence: TGCGCCAGCAGCTTGGAGGGGCCCTATAATTCACCCCTCCACTTT. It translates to CASSLEGPYNSPLHF.

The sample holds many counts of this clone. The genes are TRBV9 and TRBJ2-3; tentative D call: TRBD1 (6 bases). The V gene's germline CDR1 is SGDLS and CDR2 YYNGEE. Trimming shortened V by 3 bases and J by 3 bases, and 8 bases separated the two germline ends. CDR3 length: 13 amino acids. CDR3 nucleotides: TGTGCCAGCAGCGGTGGGACAACAGATACGCAGTATTTT. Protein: CASSGGTTDTQYF.

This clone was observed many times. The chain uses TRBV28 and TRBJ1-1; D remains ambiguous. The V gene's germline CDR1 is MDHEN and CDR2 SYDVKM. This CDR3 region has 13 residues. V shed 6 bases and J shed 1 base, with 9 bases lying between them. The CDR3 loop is CASSTPPNTEAFF. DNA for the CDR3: TGTGCCAGCAGCACCCCCCCGAACACTGAAGCTTTCTTT.

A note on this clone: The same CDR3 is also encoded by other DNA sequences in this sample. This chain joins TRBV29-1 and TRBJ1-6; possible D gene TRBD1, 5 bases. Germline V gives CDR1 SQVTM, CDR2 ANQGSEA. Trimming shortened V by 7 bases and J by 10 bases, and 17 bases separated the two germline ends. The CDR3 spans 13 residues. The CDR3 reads CSEPRGFSSPLHF. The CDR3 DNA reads TGCAGCGAACCTCGGGGCTTCAGCTCACCCCTCCACTTT.

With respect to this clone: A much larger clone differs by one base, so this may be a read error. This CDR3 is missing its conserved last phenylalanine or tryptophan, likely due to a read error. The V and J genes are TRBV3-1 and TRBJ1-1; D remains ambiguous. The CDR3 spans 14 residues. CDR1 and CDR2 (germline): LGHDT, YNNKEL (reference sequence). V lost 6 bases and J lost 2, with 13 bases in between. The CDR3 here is CASSMLESNTEAFL. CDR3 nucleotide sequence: TGTGCCAGCAGTATGTTGGAATCAAACACTGAAGCTTTCCTT.

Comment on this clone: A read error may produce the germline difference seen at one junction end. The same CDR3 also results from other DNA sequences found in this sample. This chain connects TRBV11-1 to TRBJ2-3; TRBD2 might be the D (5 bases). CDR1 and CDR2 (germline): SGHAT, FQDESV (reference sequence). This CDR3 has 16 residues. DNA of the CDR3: TGTGCCAGCAGCCCGGGCAGTGGGTCTAGCACAGATACGCGGTATTTT. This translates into CASSPGSGSSTDTRYF.

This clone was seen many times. The CDR3 protein is CAWSLPGQGPGHEQFF. The DNA for the CDR3 is TGTGCCTGGAGTCTCCCAGGCCAAGGCCCGGGCCATGAGCAGTTCTTC. V is TRBV30 and J is TRBJ2-1; D is undetermined. Germline V gives CDR1 GTSNPN, CDR2 SVGIG (reference sequence). This CDR3 has 16 residues. V was clipped by 2 bases and J by 8 bases, with 22 bases between them.

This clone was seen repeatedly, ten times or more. The CDR3 DNA reads TGTGCCAGCAGCGTAGGGGGACTACTTTTCTCCTACAATGAGCAGTTCTTC. Translation gives CASSVGGLLFSYNEQFF. The chain is built from TRBV9 and TRBJ2-1, with 7 bases aligning to TRBD2. Germline V gene lookup returns CDR1 SGDLS and CDR2 YYNGEE. This CDR3 is built from 17 residues. V was clipped by 0 bases and J by 0 bases; unmatched bases: 6.

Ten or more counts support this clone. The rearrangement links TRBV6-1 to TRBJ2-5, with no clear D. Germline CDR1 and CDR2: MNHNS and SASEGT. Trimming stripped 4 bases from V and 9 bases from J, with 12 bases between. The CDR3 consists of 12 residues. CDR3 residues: CASSGGGVSQYF. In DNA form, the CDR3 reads TGTGCCAGCAGTGGGGGTGGGGTGTCCCAGTACTTC.